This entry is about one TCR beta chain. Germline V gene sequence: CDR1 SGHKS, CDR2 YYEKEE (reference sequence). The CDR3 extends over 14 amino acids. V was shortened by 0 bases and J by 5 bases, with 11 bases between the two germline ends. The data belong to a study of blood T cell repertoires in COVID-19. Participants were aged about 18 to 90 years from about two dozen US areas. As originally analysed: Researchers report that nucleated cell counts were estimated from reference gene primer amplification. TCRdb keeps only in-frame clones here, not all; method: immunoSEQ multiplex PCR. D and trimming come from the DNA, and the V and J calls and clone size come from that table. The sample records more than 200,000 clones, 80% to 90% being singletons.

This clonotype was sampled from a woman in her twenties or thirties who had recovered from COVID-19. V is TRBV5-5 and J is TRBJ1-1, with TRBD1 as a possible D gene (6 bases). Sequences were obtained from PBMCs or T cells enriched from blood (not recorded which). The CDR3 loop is CASSLGDMRTEAFF. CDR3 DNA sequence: TGTGCCAGCAGCTTGGGGGACATGAGGACTGAAGCTTTCTTT.